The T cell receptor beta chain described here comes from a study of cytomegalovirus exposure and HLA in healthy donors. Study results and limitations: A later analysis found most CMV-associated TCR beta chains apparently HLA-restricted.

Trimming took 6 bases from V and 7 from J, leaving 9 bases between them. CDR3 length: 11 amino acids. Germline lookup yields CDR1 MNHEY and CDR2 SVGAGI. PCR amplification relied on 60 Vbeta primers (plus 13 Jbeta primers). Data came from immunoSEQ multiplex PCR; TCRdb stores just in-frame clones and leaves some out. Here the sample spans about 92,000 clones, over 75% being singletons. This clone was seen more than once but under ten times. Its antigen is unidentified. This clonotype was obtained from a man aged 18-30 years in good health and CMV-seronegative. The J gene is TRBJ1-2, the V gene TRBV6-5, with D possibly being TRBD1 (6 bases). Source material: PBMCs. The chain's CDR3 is CASRAGVGYTF. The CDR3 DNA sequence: TGTGCCAGCAGAGCAGGGGTTGGCTACACCTTC.